The rows below give T cell receptor beta chains drawn from one sample of a study of cytotoxic CD8 clonotypes in ibrutinib-treated CLL. Produced via immunoSEQ multiplex PCR; TCRdb's table is partial and in-frame only. Of roughly 300,000 clones detected, about 72% appear once; the ten largest clones hold roughly 6%. The sequences come from PBMCs, collected at disease progression, from a patient treated with ibrutinib. Receptors were obtained from a human donor with chronic lymphocytic leukemia. CDR3s include the opening cysteine and the closing phenylalanine or tryptophan. The D gene is left open where the match is weak. Size is stated for part of the rows, as once, few or many counts, or as a class when the clone is expanded.

size: -; V: TRBV7-8; D: TRBD2; J: TRBJ2-3; DNA: TGTGCCAGCAGCTTATACCCCGGGACTAGCGGGAGGGAAGACACAGATACGCAGTATTTT; CDR3: CASSLYPGTSGREDTDTQYF
size: -; V: TRBV7-7; D: -; J: TRBJ2-2; DNA: TGTGCCAGCAGCTTAATGAGAGGGACCGGGGAGCTGTTTTTT; CDR3: CASSLMRGTGELFF
size: -; V: TRBV7-9; D: -; J: TRBJ2-7; DNA: TGTGCCAGCAGCTTAGGGCGGGACGGGGTCTACGAGCAGTACTTC; CDR3: CASSLGRDGVYEQYF
size: once; V: TRBV5-1; D: TRBD1; J: TRBJ1-5; DNA: TGCGCCAGCAGTTACACAGGGGGAAATCAGCCCCAGCATTTT; CDR3: CASSYTGGNQPQHF
size: -; V: TRBV14; D: -; J: TRBJ2-2; DNA: TGTGCCAGCAGCCAAGATTGGGGCGGGGGCTACACCGGGGAGCTGTTTTTT; CDR3: CASSQDWGGGYTGELFF
size: many; V: TRBV10-3; D: -; J: TRBJ2-7; DNA: TGTGCCATCAGTGTCGCAGGGTCCGGCGAGCAGTACTTC; CDR3: CAISVAGSGEQYF
size: -; V: TRBV7-3; D: TRBD1; J: TRBJ2-3; DNA: TGTGCCAGCAGCTTAGGCGGACAGGGTAGCACAGATACGCAGTATTTT; CDR3: CASSLGGQGSTDTQYF
size: -; V: TRBV10-2; D: TRBD2; J: TRBJ2-5; DNA: TGCGCCAGCAGTGAGGGGCGGGCTAGCGGGATGAGAGAGACCCAGTACTTC; CDR3: CASSEGRASGMRETQYF
size: -; V: TRBV7-9; D: -; J: TRBJ1-2; DNA: TGTGCCAGCAGCCCGGCCGTTCCCGGGGACTACACCTTC; CDR3: CASSPAVPGDYTF
size: once; V: TRBV11-3; D: TRBD1; J: TRBJ2-5; DNA: TGTGCCAGGGAGAGATTCGGACAGGGGTTGAATACCCAGTACTTC; CDR3: CARERFGQGLNTQYF
size: -; V: TRBV19; D: -; J: TRBJ2-3; DNA: TGTGCCAGTAGTAGGCGCCCTCGAGGGGCCGTCTTGACAGATACGCAGTATTTT; CDR3: CASSRRPRGAVLTDTQYF
size: -; V: TRBV4-1; D: -; J: TRBJ2-1; DNA: TGCGCCAGCAGCCGGACGGAAAACAATGAGCAGTTCTTC; CDR3: CASSRTENNEQFF
size: -; V: TRBV5-1; D: -; J: TRBJ2-1; DNA: TGCGCCAGCAGCTTTAGGGGATATGAGCAGTTCTTC; CDR3: CASSFRGYEQFF
size: -; V: TRBV27; D: -; J: TRBJ1-2; DNA: TGTGCCAGCAGTTCTCAGACGCAGGGTCCCTATGGCTACACCTTC; CDR3: CASSSQTQGPYGYTF
size: -; V: TRBV28; D: -; J: TRBJ1-2; DNA: TGTGCCAGCAGTCCCCGCGGACAAAACTATGGCTACACCTTC; CDR3: CASSPRGQNYGYTF
size: -; V: TRBV15; D: -; J: TRBJ1-4; DNA: TGTGCCACCAGCGGCCCCGGGAGGGGGAATGAAAAACTGTTTTTT; CDR3: CATSGPGRGNEKLFF
size: -; V: TRBV5-1; D: -; J: TRBJ1-2; DNA: TGCGCCAGCAGCTCCTCGGGAGCGGGCTATGGCTACACCTTC; CDR3: CASSSSGAGYGYTF
size: -; V: TRBV4-1; D: -; J: TRBJ2-2; DNA: TGCGCCAGCAGCCAGATCCAGGTTTTGGGCACCGGGGAGCTGTTTTTT; CDR3: CASSQIQVLGTGELFF
size: -; V: TRBV6-6; D: TRBD2; J: TRBJ2-3; DNA: TGTGCCAGCAGTTATTCACGGGAGGTAGATACGCAGTATTTT; CDR3: CASSYSREVDTQYF
size: -; V: TRBV10-2; D: -; J: TRBJ2-1; DNA: TGCGCCAGCAGTGAAATCGGGGCCTACAATGAGCAGTTCTTC; CDR3: CASSEIGAYNEQFF
size: once; V: TRBV5-6; D: TRBD1; J: TRBJ1-2; DNA: TGTGCCAGCAGCATCTCCGGGACAGGGAATTATGGCTACACCTTC; CDR3: CASSISGTGNYGYTF
size: few; V: TRBV19; D: -; J: TRBJ1-5; DNA: TGTGCCAGTAGTATTGCACATAATCAGCCCCAGCATTTT; CDR3: CASSIAHNQPQHF
size: -; V: TRBV5-1; D: -; J: TRBJ2-3; DNA: TGCGCCAGCAGCGGTGGACATCCCACGCAGTATTTT; CDR3: CASSGGHPTQYF
size: -; V: TRBV9; D: TRBD2; J: TRBJ2-5; DNA: TGTGCCAGCAGCCCACAGACGACTAGCGGGGGACGAAGGGAGACCCAGTACTTC; CDR3: CASSPQTTSGGRRETQYF
size: -; V: TRBV2; D: TRBD2; J: TRBJ2-1; DNA: TGTGCCAGCAGTGAAGAATTAGCGGGAGGGATGTACAATGAGCAGTTCTTC; CDR3: CASSEELAGGMYNEQFF